This T cell receptor (beta chain) derives from a study of response to subunit inactivated influenza vaccine. Comments on this clonotype: Its antigen is unknown.

MiXCR, applied by TCRdb to the RT-PCR reads, yields one record per CDR3 protein. The data contain roughly 780,000 distinct CDR3 sequences, around 18% of them singletons. Study findings and constraints: Few additional T cells are recruited per seasonal influenza vaccination, authors suggested.

The sequence was obtained from a man aged 50 to 59 who received an inactivated influenza vaccine. Sequencing was performed on PBMCs from blood, taken 5 to 6 days after vaccination.

The chain's CDR3 is CASSYSQGRDTGELFF. CDR3 in DNA: TGTGCCAGCAGTTATTCCCAGGGGAGGGACACCGGGGAGCTGTTTTTT. The V gene is TRBV6-5, the J gene TRBJ2-2; TRBD2 might be the D (7 bases). V was pared by 3 bases and J by 3 bases, with 14 bases between. CDR3 length: 16 residues. Looked up from germline, CDR1 is MNHEY and CDR2 is SVGAGI.